Below, 30 T cell receptor beta chains from the same sample are listed, as sequenced in a study of cytomegalovirus exposure and HLA in healthy donors. The PCR ran on 60 Vbeta and 13 Jbeta primers. The table came from immunoSEQ multiplex PCR; TCRdb's copy has only in-frame clones and leaves some out. The top ten hold over 1% of the sample, which has approximately 190,000 clones, about 89% seen once. Sequencing used PBMCs. These receptors were collected from a man younger than 45 in good health and CMV-seronegative.

The genes are TRBV7-6 and TRBJ2-3, with a possible D match to TRBD2 (5 bases). This CDR3 is built from 14 residues. Trimming took off 5 bases at V and 4 bases at J, with 13 bases between the two ends. Germline V gives CDR1 SGHVS, CDR2 FNYEAQ. The CDR3 spells CASSPLLAPDTQYF. As DNA, the CDR3 is TGTGCCAGCAGCCCCCTCCTAGCCCCAGATACGCAGTATTTT. Based on the CDR3 plus reference TRBV7-6 and TRBJ2-3, the full variable domain is GAGVSQSPRYKVTKRGQDVALRCDPISGHVSLYWYRQALGQGPEFLTYFNYEAQQDKSGLPNDRFSAERPEGSISTLTIQRTEQRDSAMYRCASSPLLAPDTQYFGPGTRLTVL.

The chain recombines TRBV11-2 with TRBJ2-1; D remains unclear. Per the germline V gene, CDR1 is SGHAT and CDR2 is FQNNGV. The V gene lost 0 bases and the J gene lost 14 bases, with 17 bases spanning the gap. The CDR3 is made up of 14 amino acids. DNA of the CDR3: TGTGCCAGCAGCTTAGATCTAAGCCTACGAATGAAGTTCTTC. Amino acid sequence: CASSLDLSLRMKFF.

This chain connects TRBV11-2 to TRBJ2-1; 7 positions match TRBD2. The CDR3 has 15 amino acids. Germline V lookup: CDR1 SGHAT, CDR2 FQNNGV. V gave up 4 bases and J gave up 6 bases; unmatched junction bases: 9. The CDR3: CASSYATSDLNEQFF. CDR3 nucleotide sequence: TGTGCCAGCAGCTACGCTACTAGCGACCTCAATGAGCAGTTCTTC.

The rearrangement links TRBV5-1 to TRBJ1-2, with TRBD1 matching 8 bases. The CDR3 loop spans 16 amino acids. Germline-derived CDR1 and CDR2 are SGHRS and YFSETQ. J was trimmed by 2 bases and V by 3 bases; bases with no gene match: 9. This CDR3 reads CASSYGQGALNYGYTF. CDR3 nucleotides: TGCGCCAGCAGCTACGGACAGGGAGCACTAAACTATGGCTACACCTTC.

The chain couples TRBV5-8 to TRBJ2-7; 10 bases agree with TRBD1. The CDR3 spans 17 residues. J was trimmed by 6 bases and V by 3 bases; bases with no gene match: 15. The V gene's germline CDR1 is SGHTS and CDR2 YDEGEE. The chain's CDR3 is CASSSPYSDRGLGEQYF. The CDR3 nucleotides read TGTGCCAGCAGCTCCCCCTACTCTGACAGGGGGCTTGGCGAGCAGTACTTC.

The chain is built from TRBV20-1 and TRBJ1-2; D gene ambiguous. Germline CDR1 is DFQATT and CDR2 is SNEGSKA (reference sequence). V was trimmed by 4 bases and J by 8 bases, leaving 11 bases between them. The CDR3 totals 11 residues. CDR3 DNA: TGCAGTGCTATCCCGGGAAGAGGCTACACCTTC. This translates into CSAIPGRGYTF.

The rearrangement joins TRBV27 to TRBJ2-5, with D maybe TRBD1 (6 bases). This CDR3 spans 14 amino acids. The germline V gene has CDR1 MNHEY and CDR2 SMNVEV (reference sequence). With 2 bases removed from V and 1 base from J, the gap between germline ends came to 8 bases. DNA for the CDR3: TGTGCCAGCAGTTTAATGGGGGCCCAAGAGACCCAGTACTTC. This gives the protein CASSLMGAQETQYF.

The chain carries TRBV5-1 and TRBJ2-1; unclear D gene. The germline gives CDR1 SGHRS, CDR2 YFSETQ. This CDR3 has 14 amino acids. The V end was cut by 1 base, the J end by 8 bases, with 13 bases between. In DNA form, the CDR3 reads TGCGCCAGCAGCTTGTCGGGTGTATCCCATGAGCAGTTCTTC. Protein: CASSLSGVSHEQFF.

The chain has TRBV29-1 and TRBJ2-5; 7 bases agree with TRBD1. The length of the CDR3 is 12 residues. Per the germline V gene, CDR1 is SQVTM and CDR2 is ANQGSEA. The junction had 3 bases not matched to a gene; V was cut back by 6 bases and J by 2 bases. The CDR3 DNA is TGCAGCGTACGACAGGGTCAAGAGACCCAGTACTTC. This gives the protein CSVRQGQETQYF.

The CDR3 sequence is CAISEETGINEKLFF. As DNA, the CDR3 is TGTGCCATCAGTGAGGAGACAGGAATAAATGAAAAACTGTTTTTT. This sequence joins TRBV10-3 and TRBJ1-4, with D tentatively TRBD1 (6 bases). Trimming cost V 2 bases and J 5 bases, with 12 bases left between them. This CDR3 is built from 15 residues. Germline values: CDR1 ENHRY, CDR2 SYGVKD.

The V gene is TRBV6-6, the J gene TRBJ2-5, with 7 nucleotides matching TRBD1. The J call is uncertain, as TRBJ2-7 better fits the DNA end. The CDR3 consists of 14 residues. Germline-derived CDR1 and CDR2 are MNHNY and SVGAGI (reference sequence). CDR3 DNA sequence: TGTGCCAGCAGTGGCGACAGGGACCCCTACGAGCAGTACTTC. It encodes CASSGDRDPYEQYF.

This clone was recorded only once. The V gene is TRBV5-1, the J gene TRBJ2-5, with TRBD1 matching over 7 bases. Germline V gene sequence: CDR1 SGHRS, CDR2 YFSETQ. Trimming at V came to 0 bases and at J to 5 bases, leaving 4 bases not matched to a gene. This CDR3 spans 14 amino acids. This CDR3 reads CASSLAGGSETQYF. The DNA of the CDR3 is TGCGCCAGCAGCTTGGCAGGGGGAAGTGAGACCCAGTACTTC.

The rearrangement joins TRBV28 to TRBJ1-1; D gene uncertain. The CDR3 sequence is 11 residues long. V was pared by 6 bases and J by 6 bases, with 8 bases between. Germline-derived CDR1 and CDR2 are MDHEN and SYDVKM. CDR3 amino acids: CASRSIAEAFF. The CDR3 nucleotides are TGTGCCAGCAGAAGCATCGCTGAAGCTTTCTTT. Filled out from reference TRBV28 and TRBJ1-1, the complete variable domain reads DVKVTQSSRYLVKRTGEKVFLECVQDMDHENMFWYRQDPGLGLRLIYFSYDVKMKEKGDIPEGYSVSREKKERFSLILESASTNQTSMYLCASRSIAEAFFGQGTRLTVV.

The chain uses TRBV6-4 and TRBJ2-5, with 9 bases lining up with TRBD2. The CDR3 extends over 15 amino acids. Unmatched junction bases numbered 2, after V lost 3 bases and J lost 0 bases. Germline CDR1 is MRHNA and CDR2 is SNTAGT. The CDR3, as DNA: TGTGCCAGCAGTGAGTCTAGCGGGGACCAAGAGACCCAGTACTTC. It specifies CASSESSGDQETQYF.

The CDR3 loop is CASSRGTSGGTDTQYF. The CDR3 DNA reads TGTGCCAGCAGCCGGGGGACTAGCGGGGGCACAGATACGCAGTATTTT. V gene TRBV11-2 combines with J gene TRBJ2-3; TRBD2 matches at 13 bases. Unmatched junction bases numbered 3, after V lost 5 bases and J lost 1 base. Germline lookup yields CDR1 SGHAT and CDR2 FQNNGV. The CDR3 totals 16 residues.

The V gene is TRBV7-2, the J gene TRBJ2-1; 9 nucleotides align to TRBD2. Germline V CDR1 and CDR2: SGHTA, FQGNSA. The trim removed 1 base at V and 7 bases at J, leaving 8 bases unmatched. The CDR3 length is 16 residues. CDR3 coding DNA: TGTGCCAGCAGCTTAGAGAGTAGCGGGGGAAATAATGAGCAGTTCTTC. Translation: CASSLESSGGNNEQFF.

The chain carries TRBV29-1 and TRBJ1-1; 8 bases line up with TRBD1. The CDR3 has 15 amino acids. J gave up 6 bases and V 0 bases, and 9 bases lay outside the gene matches. Germline lookup yields CDR1 SQVTM and CDR2 ANQGSEA. This CDR3 reads CSVEDRRTGLAEAFF. In nucleotides, the CDR3 is TGCAGCGTTGAAGATAGGCGGACAGGGCTTGCTGAAGCTTTCTTT. The entire variable domain, with the rest obtained from reference TRBV29-1 and TRBJ1-1, is as follows: SAVISQKPSRDICQRGTSLTIQCQVDSQVTMMFWYRQQPGQSLTLIATANQGSEATYESGFVIDKFPISRPNLTFSTLTVSNMSPEDSSIYLCSVEDRRTGLAEAFFGQGTRLTVV.

The chain is built from TRBV14 and TRBJ1-1, with no clear D. Germline CDR1 and CDR2: SGHDN and FVKESK. This CDR3 region has 14 residues. V was pared by 5 bases and J by 1 base, with 11 bases between. CDR3 nucleotide sequence: TGTGCCAGCAGCGCCCTAGAGAAGAACACTGAAGCTTTCTTT. It is translated as CASSALEKNTEAFF.

V and J are TRBV6-1 and TRBJ2-3; no firm D call. The V gene lost 3 bases and the J gene lost 6 bases, with 7 bases spanning the gap. The CDR3 covers 12 residues. CDR1 MNHNS and CDR2 SASEGT come from the germline V gene. The CDR3 sequence is CASSESSDTQYF. CDR3 sequence (DNA): TGTGCCAGCAGTGAGTCGTCGGATACGCAGTATTTT.

The rearrangement links TRBV19 to TRBJ1-5; D remains unclear. CDR1 and CDR2 from the germline V gene are LNHDA and SQIVND (reference sequence). V was shortened by 5 bases and J by 4 bases, with 9 bases between the two germline ends. The CDR3 totals 13 residues. The DNA for the CDR3 is TGTGCCAGTAGTTCGAGGAAGAATCAGCCCCAGCATTTT. Residues: CASSSRKNQPQHF.

The rearrangement uses TRBV6-4 and TRBJ2-3; TRBD2 matches 10 bases. The germline V gene encodes CDR1 MRHNA and CDR2 SNTAGT. This CDR3 contains 17 residues. The V gene end was trimmed by 0 bases and the J gene end by 2 bases; junction bases not matched to a gene: 5. The DNA of the CDR3 is TGTGCCAGCAGTGACTCAAGGACTAGCGGTTTCACAGATACGCAGTATTTT. Translated, it gives CASSDSRTSGFTDTQYF.

This clone was observed a handful of times. The CDR3 loop is CAWNSGQGVYEQYF. The CDR3 bases are TGTGCCTGGAATTCGGGACAGGGGGTGTACGAGCAGTACTTC. The chain couples TRBV30 to TRBJ2-7; 11 bases are a match to TRBD1. V shed 4 bases and J 4 bases; nucleotides not matched to a gene: 6. Germline values: CDR1 GTSNPN, CDR2 SVGIG (reference sequence). The CDR3 length is 14 residues.

The CDR3 loop is CASSMWGDGRAFF. The CDR3 DNA follows: TGTGCCAGTAGTATGTGGGGGGACGGCCGGGCTTTCTTT. The genes are TRBV19 and TRBJ1-1; a weak D match, TRBD1 (5 bases). The ends were cut back, 3 bases at V and 11 bases at J, with 16 bases in the middle. This CDR3 region has 13 residues. Germline V gene data show CDR1 as LNHDA and CDR2 as SQIVND (reference sequence).

This chain connects TRBV11-2 to TRBJ1-1, with D possibly being TRBD1 (5 bases). CDR1 SGHAT and CDR2 FQNNGV come from the germline V gene. This CDR3 is built from 14 residues. V was cut by 5 bases and J by 3 bases, with 13 bases left in between. The DNA for the CDR3 is TGTGCCAGCAGCATCGGGGGGTCGGACACTGAAGCTTTCTTT. It specifies CASSIGGSDTEAFF.

This clone has just a few counts. V is TRBV18 and J is TRBJ2-5, with a tentative D call TRBD1 (5 bases). Germline assignment: CDR1 KGHSH and CDR2 LQKENI. Trimming took 4 bases from V and 3 from J, leaving 9 bases between them. The length of the CDR3 is 13 residues. CDR3 nucleotides: TGTGCCAGCTCACTAAGGGGTAAAGAGACCCAGTACTTC. Its translation is CASSLRGKETQYF.

The V call is TRBV7-8, the J call TRBJ2-2, with a weak D call TRBD1 (6 bases). V lost 0 bases to trimming and J lost 1 base, with 9 bases between them. Per germline, CDR1 SGHVS and CDR2 FQNEAQ. The CDR3 consists of 16 residues. The CDR3 DNA reads as TGTGCCAGCAGCTTAGCGGGACACTTGAACACCGGGGAGCTGTTTTTT. Translated, it gives CASSLAGHLNTGELFF.

The V call is TRBV18, the J call TRBJ2-1, with 7 positions matching TRBD1. J gave up 9 bases and V 1 base, and 0 bases lay outside the gene matches. The CDR3 loop spans 12 amino acids. Germline V CDR1 and CDR2: KGHSH, LQKENI. CDR3 sequence (DNA): TGTGCCAGCTCACCACAGGGGGCTGAGCAGTTCTTC. Translating gives CASSPQGAEQFF.

Concerning this clone: Mismatch with germline at one junction end may stem from a read error. The chain couples TRBV7-9 to TRBJ2-2; 10 bases line up with TRBD1. The length of the CDR3 is 15 residues. Looked up from germline, CDR1 is SEHNR and CDR2 is FQNEAQ (reference sequence). The CDR3 loop is CSSRGRTGGTGELFF. The CDR3 region has the DNA TGTTCCAGCAGAGGACGGACAGGGGGGACCGGGGAGCTGTTTTTT.

The chain recombines TRBV4-1 with TRBJ2-2, with D tentatively TRBD2 (6 bases). This CDR3 is built from 16 residues. V was clipped by 1 base and J by 5 bases, with 14 bases between them. Per the germline V gene, CDR1 is MGHRA and CDR2 is YSYEKL. As DNA, the CDR3 is TGCGCCAGCAGCCAAGGCGTCAGGGACTGGACCGGGGAGCTGTTTTTT. Translating gives CASSQGVRDWTGELFF.

In this sample, this clone turned up once. This chain links TRBV7-9 with TRBJ1-4; 7 nucleotides line up with TRBD1. The length of the CDR3 is 15 residues. CDR1 SEHNR and CDR2 FQNEAQ come from the germline V gene (reference sequence). V lost 5 bases, J lost 8 bases, and 11 bases stayed unmatched. This CDR3 reads CASSTDRVLGEKLFF. Written as DNA, the CDR3 is TGTGCCAGCAGCACAGACAGGGTATTAGGGGAAAAACTGTTTTTT.